One and the same sample provided the 11 T cell receptor beta chains below, sequenced in a study of T-cell memory formation after mild COVID-19. TCRdb re-called the 5' RACE reads with MiXCR, one entry per CDR3 protein. Here the sample spans more than 300,000 distinct CDR3 sequences, 20% to 25% being singletons. Sequencing was carried out using PBMCs or a T cell subset sorted from them (not recorded which). The origin of the receptors is a man aged 18 to 29 who had mild COVID-19 (a few samples of this study predate the infection). Cell type and time point are not known.

This clonotype has a handful of counts. CDR3 residues: CASSSLAGGHTDTQYF. The CDR3, as DNA: TGTGCCAGCAGCTCTCTAGCGGGGGGGCACACAGATACGCAGTATTTT. The chain uses TRBV7-8 and TRBJ2-3; 12 bases match TRBD2. The CDR3 is made up of 16 amino acids. Germline V gene lookup returns CDR1 SGHVS and CDR2 FQNEAQ. The V gene end was trimmed by 4 bases and the J gene end by 2 bases; junction bases not matched to a gene: 4. Variable domain in full (rest from reference TRBV7-8 and TRBJ2-3): GAGVSQSPRYKVAKRGQDVALRCDPISGHVSLFWYQQALGQGPEFLTYFQNEAQLDKSGLPSDRFFAERPEGSVSTLKIQRTQQEDSAVYLCASSSLAGGHTDTQYFGPGTRLTVL.

This clonotype was seen a few times. This chain connects TRBV6-6 to TRBJ1-1; D ambiguous. The V gene lost 0 bases and the J gene lost 1 base, with 6 bases spanning the gap. Germline V gene data show CDR1 as MNHNY and CDR2 as SVGAGI (reference sequence). The CDR3 length is 14 residues. The CDR3 region is CASSYSRKNTEAFF. For the CDR3, the DNA is TGTGCCAGCAGTTACTCGAGGAAGAACACTGAAGCTTTCTTT.

This clonotype has only a few counts. V usage is TRBV11-1 and J usage is TRBJ1-1; D unresolved. V was trimmed by 5 bases and J by 6 bases, leaving 10 bases between them. This CDR3 spans 12 amino acids. Germline assignment: CDR1 SGHAT and CDR2 FQDESV (reference sequence). The DNA of the CDR3 is TGTGCCAGCAGCGAAGGAGGTCCTGAAGCTTTCTTT. Protein product: CASSEGGPEAFF.

The count of this clonotype is one. The chain has TRBV3-1 and TRBJ2-7; D remains unclear. The CDR3 is 12 amino acids. V was pared by 3 bases and J by 5 bases, with 8 bases between. Germline V gene data show CDR1 as LGHDT and CDR2 as YNNKEL (reference sequence). CDR3 loop: CASSQYGDEQYF. Written as DNA, the CDR3 is TGTGCCAGCAGCCAGTACGGCGACGAGCAGTACTTC.

The CDR3 DNA sequence: TGTGCCAGCAGTTTATTGGGACTACCCCAAGAGACCCAGTACTTC. The encoded protein is CASSLLGLPQETQYF. The rearrangement uses TRBV28 and TRBJ2-5, with 7 nucleotides matching TRBD2. CDR1 and CDR2 (germline): MDHEN, SYDVKM. V gave up 1 base and J gave up 1 base; unmatched junction bases: 3. This CDR3 has 15 amino acids.

Only a few counts were recorded for this clonotype. The J gene is TRBJ2-7, the V gene TRBV6-5; D is perhaps TRBD1 (6 bases). The length of the CDR3 is 12 residues. Germline CDR1 MNHEY, CDR2 SVGAGI. Deletions cut 7 bases from V and 3 bases from J, with 10 bases between. CDR3 loop: CASTKDSYEQYV. In nucleotides, the CDR3 is TGTGCCAGCACTAAGGACAGCTACGAGCAGTACGTC.

This clonotype has only a few counts. CDR3 sequence (DNA): TGTGCCAGCAGCTTAGTTTCTGCCGGGTCAAGGGTGACCCAGTACTTC. Translated: CASSLVSAGSRVTQYF. The J gene is TRBJ2-5, the V gene TRBV7-2; no reliable D call. The germline V gene encodes CDR1 SGHTA and CDR2 FQGNSA. The CDR3 extends over 16 amino acids. Deletions cut 1 base from V and 7 bases from J, with 19 bases between. Drawing the rest from reference TRBV7-2 and TRBJ2-5, the complete variable domain is GAGVSQSPSNKVTEKGKDVELRCDPISGHTALYWYRQSLGQGLEFLIYFQGNSAPDKSGLPSDRFSAERTGGSVSTLTIQRTQQEDSAVYLCASSLVSAGSRVTQYFGPGTRLLVL.

The sample holds a few counts of this clonotype. The chain is built from TRBV6-5 and TRBJ1-1, with a tentative D call TRBD1 (6 bases). CDR1 and CDR2 from the germline V gene are MNHEY and SVGAGI. Trimming shortened V by 2 bases and J by 4 bases, and 14 bases separated the two germline ends. This CDR3 is built from 15 residues. The CDR3 DNA reads TGTGCCAGCAGTTACGGGGGGGCAGGCGGCACTGAAGCTTTCTTT. Its protein product is CASSYGGAGGTEAFF.

The V call is TRBV5-6, the J call TRBJ2-3; TRBD1 aligns across 9 bases. V shed 0 bases, J shed 6 bases, and the junction held 5 bases outside the gene matches. The CDR3 covers 15 residues. Germline V gives CDR1 SGHDT, CDR2 YYEEEE. The CDR3 nucleotides are TGTGCCAGCAGCTTGGGGGGACAGGGCTTGGATACGCAGTATTTT. Its translation: CASSLGGQGLDTQYF.

This chain uses TRBV25-1 with TRBJ2-5; 9 bases are shared with TRBD2. CDR1 is MGHDK, CDR2 SYGVNS, per germline. J was trimmed by 2 bases and V by 1 base; bases with no gene match: 8. CDR3 size: 17 residues. The CDR3 spells CASSESFASGDQETQYF. CDR3 nucleotides: TGTGCCAGCAGTGAATCTTTCGCTAGCGGGGATCAAGAGACCCAGTACTTC.

V and J are TRBV19 and TRBJ2-5; TRBD1 agrees at 9 bases. The length of the CDR3 is 13 residues. Germline V lookup: CDR1 LNHDA, CDR2 SQIVND (reference sequence). The V gene end was trimmed by 9 bases and the J gene end by 5 bases; junction bases not matched to a gene: 7. CDR3 sequence: CARHRGQEETQYF. The CDR3, as DNA: TGTGCCAGGCACAGGGGGCAGGAGGAGACCCAGTACTTC.